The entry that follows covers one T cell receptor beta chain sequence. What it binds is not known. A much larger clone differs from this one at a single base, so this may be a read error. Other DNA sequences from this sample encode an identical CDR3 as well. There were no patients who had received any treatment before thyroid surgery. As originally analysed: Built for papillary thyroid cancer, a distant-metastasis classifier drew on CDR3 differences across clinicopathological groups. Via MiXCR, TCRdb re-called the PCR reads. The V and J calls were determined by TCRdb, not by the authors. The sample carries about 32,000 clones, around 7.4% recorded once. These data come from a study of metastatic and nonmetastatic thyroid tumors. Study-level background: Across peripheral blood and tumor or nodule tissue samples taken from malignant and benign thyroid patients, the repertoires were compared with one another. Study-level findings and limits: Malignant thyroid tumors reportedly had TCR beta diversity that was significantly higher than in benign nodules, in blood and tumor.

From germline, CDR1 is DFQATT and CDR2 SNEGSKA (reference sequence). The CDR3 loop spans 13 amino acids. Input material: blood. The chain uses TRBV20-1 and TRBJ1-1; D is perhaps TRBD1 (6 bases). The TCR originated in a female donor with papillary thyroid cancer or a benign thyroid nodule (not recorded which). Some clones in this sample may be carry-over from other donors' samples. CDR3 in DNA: TGCAGTGCTCCGAAACAGGGTAGGTCTGAGGCTTTCTTT. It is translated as CSAPKQGRSEAFF.